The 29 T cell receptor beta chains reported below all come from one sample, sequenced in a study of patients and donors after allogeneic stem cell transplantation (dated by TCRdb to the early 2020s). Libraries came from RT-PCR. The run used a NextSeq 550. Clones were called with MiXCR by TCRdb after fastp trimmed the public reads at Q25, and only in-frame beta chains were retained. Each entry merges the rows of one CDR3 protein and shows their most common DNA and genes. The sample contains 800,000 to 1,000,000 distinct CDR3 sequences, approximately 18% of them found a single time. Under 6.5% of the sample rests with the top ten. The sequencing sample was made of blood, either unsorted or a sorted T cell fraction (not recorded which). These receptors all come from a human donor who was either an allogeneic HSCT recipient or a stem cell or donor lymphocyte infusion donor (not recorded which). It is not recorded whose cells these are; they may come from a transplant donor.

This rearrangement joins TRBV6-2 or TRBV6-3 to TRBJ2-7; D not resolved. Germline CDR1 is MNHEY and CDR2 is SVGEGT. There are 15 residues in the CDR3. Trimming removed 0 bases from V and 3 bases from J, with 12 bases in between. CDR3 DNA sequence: TGTGCCAGCAGTTACTCGGACGGATCCTACTACGAGCAGTACTTC. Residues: CASSYSDGSYYEQYF.

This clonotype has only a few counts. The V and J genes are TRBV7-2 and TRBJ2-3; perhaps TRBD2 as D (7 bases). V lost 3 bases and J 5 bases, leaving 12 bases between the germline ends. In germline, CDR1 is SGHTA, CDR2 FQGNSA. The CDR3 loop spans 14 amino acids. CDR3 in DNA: TGTGCCAGCAGCTTGGGGGGGGCCGTAGATACGCAGTATTTT. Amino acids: CASSLGGAVDTQYF.

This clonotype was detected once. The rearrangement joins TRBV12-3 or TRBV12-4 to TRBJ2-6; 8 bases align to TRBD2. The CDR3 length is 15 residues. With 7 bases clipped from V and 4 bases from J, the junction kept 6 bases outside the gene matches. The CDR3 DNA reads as TGTGCCAGCATCCCGGGGGGGGCCGGGGCCAACGTCCTGACTTTC. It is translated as CASIPGGAGANVLTF.

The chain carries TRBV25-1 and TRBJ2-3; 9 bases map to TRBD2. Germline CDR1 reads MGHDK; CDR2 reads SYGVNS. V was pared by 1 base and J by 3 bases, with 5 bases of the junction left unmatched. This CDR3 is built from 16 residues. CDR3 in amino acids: CASSESRGGTTDTQYF. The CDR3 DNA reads TGTGCCAGCAGTGAATCGCGGGGGGGCACGACAGATACGCAGTATTTT.

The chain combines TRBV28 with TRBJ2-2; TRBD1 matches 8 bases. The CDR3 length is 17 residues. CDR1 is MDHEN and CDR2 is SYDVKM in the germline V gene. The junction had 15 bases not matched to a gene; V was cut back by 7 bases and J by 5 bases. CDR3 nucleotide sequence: TGTGCCAGCACTGTCCGGGACAGGTGGATGGGGACCGGGGAGCTGTTTTTT. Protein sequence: CASTVRDRWMGTGELFF.

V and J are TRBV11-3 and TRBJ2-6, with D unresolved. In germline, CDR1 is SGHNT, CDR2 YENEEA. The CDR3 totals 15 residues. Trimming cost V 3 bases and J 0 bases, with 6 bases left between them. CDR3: CASSFTDSGANVLTF. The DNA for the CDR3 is TGTGCCAGCAGCTTCACAGACTCTGGGGCCAACGTCCTGACTTTC. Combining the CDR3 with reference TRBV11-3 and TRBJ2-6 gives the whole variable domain EAGVVQSPRYKIIEKKQPVAFWCNPISGHNTLYWYLQNLGQGPELLIRYENEEAVDDSQLPKDRFSAERLKGVDSTLKIQPAELGDSAVYLCASSFTDSGANVLTFGAGSRLTVL.

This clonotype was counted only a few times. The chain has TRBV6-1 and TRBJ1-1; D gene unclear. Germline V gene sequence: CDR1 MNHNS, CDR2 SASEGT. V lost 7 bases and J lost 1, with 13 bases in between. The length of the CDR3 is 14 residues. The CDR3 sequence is CASTPGVWNTEAFF. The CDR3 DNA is TGTGCCAGCACCCCGGGAGTGTGGAACACTGAAGCTTTCTTT.

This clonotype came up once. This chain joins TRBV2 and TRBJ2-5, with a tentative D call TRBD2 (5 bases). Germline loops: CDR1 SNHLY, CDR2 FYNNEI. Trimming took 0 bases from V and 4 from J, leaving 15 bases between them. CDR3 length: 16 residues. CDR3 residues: CASSEARRSGSETQYF. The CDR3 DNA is TGTGCCAGCAGTGAAGCCAGGAGGAGCGGCTCAGAGACCCAGTACTTC.

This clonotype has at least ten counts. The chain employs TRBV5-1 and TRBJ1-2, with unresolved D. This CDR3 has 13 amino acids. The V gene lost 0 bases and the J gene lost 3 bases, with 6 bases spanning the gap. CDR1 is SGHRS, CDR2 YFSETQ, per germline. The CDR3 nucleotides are TGCGCCAGCAGCTTGGGGGAAGACTATGGCTACACCTTC. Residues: CASSLGEDYGYTF.

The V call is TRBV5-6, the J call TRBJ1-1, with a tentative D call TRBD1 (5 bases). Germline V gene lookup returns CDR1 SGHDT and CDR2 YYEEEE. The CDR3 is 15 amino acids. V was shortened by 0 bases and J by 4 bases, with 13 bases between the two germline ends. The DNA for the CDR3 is TGTGCCAGCAGCTTGGTCTCCGGGGGAATCACTGAAGCTTTCTTT. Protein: CASSLVSGGITEAFF.

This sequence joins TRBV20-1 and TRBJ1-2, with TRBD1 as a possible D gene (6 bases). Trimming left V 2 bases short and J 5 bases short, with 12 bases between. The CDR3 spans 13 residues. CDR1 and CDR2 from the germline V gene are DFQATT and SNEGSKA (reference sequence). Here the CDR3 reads CSARIGTRYGYTF. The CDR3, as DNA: TGCAGTGCTAGAATCGGGACACGATATGGCTACACCTTC.

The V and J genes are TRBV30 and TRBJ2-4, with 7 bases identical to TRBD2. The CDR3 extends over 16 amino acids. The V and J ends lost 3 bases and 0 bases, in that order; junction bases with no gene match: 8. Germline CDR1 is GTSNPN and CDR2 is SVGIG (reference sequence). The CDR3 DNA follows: TGTGCCTGGAGAAGCGGGACTCCTCTAGCCAAAAACATTCAGTACTTC. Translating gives CAWRSGTPLAKNIQYF.

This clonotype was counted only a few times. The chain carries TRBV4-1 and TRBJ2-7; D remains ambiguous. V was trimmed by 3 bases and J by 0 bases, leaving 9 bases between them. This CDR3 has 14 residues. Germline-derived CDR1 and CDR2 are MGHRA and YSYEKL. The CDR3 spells CASSQLVYSYEQYF. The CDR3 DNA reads TGCGCCAGCAGCCAGCTCGTATACTCCTACGAGCAGTACTTC.

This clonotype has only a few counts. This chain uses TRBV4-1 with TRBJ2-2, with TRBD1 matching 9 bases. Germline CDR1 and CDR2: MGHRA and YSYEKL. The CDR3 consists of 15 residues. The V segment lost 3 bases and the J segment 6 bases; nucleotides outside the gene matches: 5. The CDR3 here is CASSQGDRAAGELFF. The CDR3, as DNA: TGCGCCAGCAGCCAGGGGGACAGGGCTGCCGGGGAGCTGTTTTTT.

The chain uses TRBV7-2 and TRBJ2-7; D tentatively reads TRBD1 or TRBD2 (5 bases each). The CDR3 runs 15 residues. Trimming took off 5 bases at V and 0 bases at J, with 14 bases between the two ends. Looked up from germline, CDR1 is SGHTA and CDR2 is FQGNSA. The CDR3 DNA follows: TGTGCCAGCAGCCGGCTGTGGGGGAGCTCCTACGAGCAGTACTTC. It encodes CASSRLWGSSYEQYF.

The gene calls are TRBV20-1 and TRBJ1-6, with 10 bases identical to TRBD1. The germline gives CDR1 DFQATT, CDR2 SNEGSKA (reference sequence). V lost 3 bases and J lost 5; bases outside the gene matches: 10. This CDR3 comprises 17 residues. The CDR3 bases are TGCAGTGCTAGGAGCATACCGGGGACAGGGGATAATTCACCCCTCCACTTT. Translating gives CSARSIPGTGDNSPLHF.

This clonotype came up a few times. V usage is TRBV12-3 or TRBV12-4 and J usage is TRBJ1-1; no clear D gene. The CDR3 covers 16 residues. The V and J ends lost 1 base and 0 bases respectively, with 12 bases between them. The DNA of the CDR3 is TGTGCCAGCAGTTTAGTCCGGACGGAACTGAACACTGAAGCTTTCTTT. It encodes CASSLVRTELNTEAFF.

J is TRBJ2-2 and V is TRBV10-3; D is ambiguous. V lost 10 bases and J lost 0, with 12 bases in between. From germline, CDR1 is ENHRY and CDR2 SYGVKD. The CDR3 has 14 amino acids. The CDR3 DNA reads TGTGCCACCCCGTCACCGACGAACACCGGGGAGCTGTTTTTT. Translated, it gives CATPSPTNTGELFF.

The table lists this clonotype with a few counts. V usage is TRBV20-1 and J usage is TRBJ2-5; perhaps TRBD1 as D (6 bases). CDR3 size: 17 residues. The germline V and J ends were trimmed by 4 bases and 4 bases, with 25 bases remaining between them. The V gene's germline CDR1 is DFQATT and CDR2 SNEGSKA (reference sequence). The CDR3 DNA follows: TGCAGTGCTAAGTCCCGGTCTGCGTGGGGGCTTGTAGAGACCCAGTACTTC. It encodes CSAKSRSAWGLVETQYF.

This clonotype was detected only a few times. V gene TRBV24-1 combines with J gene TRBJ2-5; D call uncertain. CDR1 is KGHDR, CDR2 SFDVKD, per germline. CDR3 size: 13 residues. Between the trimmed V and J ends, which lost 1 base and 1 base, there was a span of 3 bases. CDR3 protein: CATSDLFQETQYF. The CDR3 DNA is TGTGCCACCAGTGATTTATTCCAAGAGACCCAGTACTTC.

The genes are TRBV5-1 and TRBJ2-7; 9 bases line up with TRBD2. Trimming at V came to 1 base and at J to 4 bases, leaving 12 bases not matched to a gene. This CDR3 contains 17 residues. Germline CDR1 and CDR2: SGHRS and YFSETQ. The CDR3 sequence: CASSLYDSGSSDYEQYF. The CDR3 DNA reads TGCGCCAGCAGCTTGTATGATAGCGGGAGCTCGGATTACGAGCAGTACTTC. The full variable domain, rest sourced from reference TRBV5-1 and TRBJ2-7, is KAGVTQTPRYLIKTRGQQVTLSCSPISGHRSVSWYQQTPGQGLQFLFEYFSETQRNKGNFPGRFSGRQFSNSRSEMNVSTLELGDSALYLCASSLYDSGSSDYEQYFGPGTRLTVT.

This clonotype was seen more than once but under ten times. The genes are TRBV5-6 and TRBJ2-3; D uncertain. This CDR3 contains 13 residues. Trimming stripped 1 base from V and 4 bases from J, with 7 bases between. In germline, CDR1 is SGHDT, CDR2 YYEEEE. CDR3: CASSLQRADTQYF. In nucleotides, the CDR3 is TGTGCCAGCAGCTTGCAACGAGCAGATACGCAGTATTTT.

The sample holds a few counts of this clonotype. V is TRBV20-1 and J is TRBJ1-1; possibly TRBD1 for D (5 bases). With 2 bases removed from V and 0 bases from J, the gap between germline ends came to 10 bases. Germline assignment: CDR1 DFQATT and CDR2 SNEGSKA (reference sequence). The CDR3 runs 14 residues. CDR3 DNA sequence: TGCAGTGCTAGACAGGGACGGATGAACACTGAAGCTTTCTTT. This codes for CSARQGRMNTEAFF.

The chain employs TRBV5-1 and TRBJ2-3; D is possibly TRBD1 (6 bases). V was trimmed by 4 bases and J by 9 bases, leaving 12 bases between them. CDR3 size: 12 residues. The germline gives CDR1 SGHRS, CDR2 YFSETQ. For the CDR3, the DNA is TGCGCCAGCAGCCTCAGACAGGCGACGCAGTATTTT. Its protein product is CASSLRQATQYF.

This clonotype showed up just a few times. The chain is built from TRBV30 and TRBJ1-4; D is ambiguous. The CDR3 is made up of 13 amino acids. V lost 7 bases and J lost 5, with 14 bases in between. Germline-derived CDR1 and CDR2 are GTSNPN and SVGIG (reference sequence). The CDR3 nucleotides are TGTGCCTATCGGTTTGTAGGGAATGAAAAACTGTTTTTT. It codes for CAYRFVGNEKLFF.

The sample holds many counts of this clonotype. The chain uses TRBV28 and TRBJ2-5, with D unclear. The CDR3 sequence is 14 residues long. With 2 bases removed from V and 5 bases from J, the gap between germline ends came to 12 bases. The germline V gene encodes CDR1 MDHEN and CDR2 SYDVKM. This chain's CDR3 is CASSLPVAWETQYF. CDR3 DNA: TGTGCCAGCAGTTTACCGGTAGCTTGGGAGACCCAGTACTTC.

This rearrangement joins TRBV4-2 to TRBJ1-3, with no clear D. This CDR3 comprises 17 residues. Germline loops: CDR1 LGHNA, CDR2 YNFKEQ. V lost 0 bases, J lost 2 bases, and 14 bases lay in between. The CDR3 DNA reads TGTGCCAGCAGCCAAGAGGGAGAGGGAGTCACTGGAAACACCATATATTTT. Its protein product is CASSQEGEGVTGNTIYF.

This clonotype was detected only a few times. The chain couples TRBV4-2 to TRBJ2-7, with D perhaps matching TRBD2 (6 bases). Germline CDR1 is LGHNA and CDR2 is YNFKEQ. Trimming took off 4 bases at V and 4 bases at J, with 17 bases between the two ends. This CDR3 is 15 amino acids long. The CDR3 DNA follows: TGTGCCAGCAGCCTCTTCCGCATGGCGGGGTACGAGCAGTACTTC. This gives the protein CASSLFRMAGYEQYF.

CDR3 loop: CASRETRGTNEKLFF. The CDR3 DNA reads TGTGCCAGCAGAGAGACCCGGGGTACTAATGAAAAACTGTTTTTT. The gene calls are TRBV2 and TRBJ1-4; D is unclear. The V and J ends lost 6 bases and 2 bases respectively, with 13 bases between them. Germline V lookup: CDR1 SNHLY, CDR2 FYNNEI. This CDR3 has 15 amino acids.